What follows describes a single T cell receptor (beta chain). Other DNA sequences from this sample encode an identical CDR3 as well. Profiling relied on immunoSEQ multiplex PCR, and the TCRdb table lists in-frame clones only, not all of them. The sample holds roughly 130,000 clones, under 90% seen once. Germline CDR1 is SQVTM and CDR2 is ANQGSEA. This CDR3 is 18 amino acids long. Trimming shortened V by 6 bases and J by 4 bases, and 30 bases separated the two germline ends. The record originates from a study of blood T cell repertoires in COVID-19. As for the study in general: From T cells, B-cell-depleted T cells, or PBMCs came the material, which was cDNA or gDNA.

V gene TRBV29-1 combines with J gene TRBJ1-1, with a tentative D call TRBD1 (6 bases). The TCR sequence derives from a woman in her seventies with acute or convalescent COVID-19. Sequenced sample: peripheral blood. As DNA, the CDR3 is TGCAGCGTCGACAACCGCGCGGACTCAGGGAAAGGGGGCACTGAAGCTTTCTTT. Protein sequence: CSVDNRADSGKGGTEAFF.